A single sample is the source of the 30 T cell receptor beta chains below, sequenced in a study of monozygotic twins with inflammatory bowel disease. Reprocessing the 5' RACE reads, TCRdb reports a single entry for every CDR3 protein and omits DNA. Its table records some 200,000 distinct CDR3 sequences. The specimen sequenced was blood. The receptor source for this set is a human donor with ulcerative colitis or Crohn's disease, or a healthy co-twin of an affected twin (not recorded which).

CDR3 residues: CASSRQGADTGELFF. J is TRBJ2-2 and V is TRBV5-1; TCRdb gives TRBD1 as the D gene, but with no DNA this cannot be confirmed. The germline CDR1 and CDR2 sequences are SGHRS and YFSETQ. The CDR3 totals 15 residues. The complete variable domain, with remaining parts taken from reference TRBV5-1 and TRBJ2-2, reads KAGVTQTPRYLIKTRGQQVTLSCSPISGHRSVSWYQQTPGQGLQFLFEYFSETQRNKGNFPGRFSGRQFSNSRSEMNVSTLELGDSALYLCASSRQGADTGELFFGEGSRLTVL.

The genes are TRBV29-1 and TRBJ2-1; no DNA is available, so the TRBD1 call from TCRdb remains unchecked. The CDR3 runs to 14 residues. Germline-derived CDR1 and CDR2 are SQVTM and ANQGSEA. CDR3 loop: CSAGDWDSHNEQFF.

J is TRBJ1-4 and V is TRBV18. This CDR3 has 13 residues. Germline V gene lookup returns CDR1 KGHSH and CDR2 LQKENI. This CDR3 is CASSPMAGVWLFF.

This rearrangement joins TRBV20-1 to TRBJ1-2; with no DNA, the TCRdb D assignment of TRBD1 cannot be verified. The CDR3 loop spans 16 amino acids. Per germline, CDR1 DFQATT and CDR2 SNEGSKA (reference sequence). The CDR3 is CSARIRVRGANYGYTF.

The genes are TRBV5-5 and TRBJ1-6; the TCRdb D gene call, TRBD1, has no DNA to confirm it. In germline, CDR1 is SGHKS, CDR2 YYEKEE (reference sequence). The CDR3 consists of 15 residues. CDR3 region: CASSLLTGANSPLHF.

The genes are TRBV6-2 or TRBV6-3 and TRBJ2-1; TCRdb selects TRBD1, and the lack of DNA leaves this call unchecked. The CDR3 has 11 amino acids. Germline-derived CDR1 and CDR2 are MNHEY and SVGEGT. Here the CDR3 reads CASSSTGLGFF.

The chain combines TRBV7-8 with TRBJ2-1. The CDR3 covers 12 residues. In germline, CDR1 is SGHVS, CDR2 FQNEAQ. CDR3 sequence: CAKRQVVDEQFF.

The chain has TRBV7-9 and TRBJ2-2; TCRdb proposes TRBD1, but this gene call is untestable without DNA. The CDR3 spans 15 residues. Germline assignment: CDR1 SEHNR and CDR2 FQNEAQ (reference sequence). The CDR3 here is CASSLGDRLDGELFF.

This sequence joins TRBV7-9 and TRBJ1-6; lacking DNA, the TRBD1 call made by TCRdb goes unchecked. Germline V gene data show CDR1 as SEHNR and CDR2 as FQNEAQ (reference sequence). There are 15 residues in the CDR3. The CDR3 loop is CASTFNREYNSPLHF.

The chain joins TRBV10-1 to TRBJ1-4; TCRdb outputs TRBD1, but without DNA this stays unchecked. The CDR3 runs to 13 residues. The germline gives CDR1 WNHNN, CDR2 SYGVQD (reference sequence). The CDR3 sequence: CASSDRVSEKLFF.

This chain connects TRBV5-1 to TRBJ1-1; there is no DNA to check the TCRdb D call of TRBD1. Looked up from germline, CDR1 is SGHRS and CDR2 is YFSETQ. This CDR3 comprises 15 residues. CDR3 loop: CASGLEPGQVREAFF.

CDR3 protein: CSAAFLISYNEQFF. This chain uses TRBV29-1 with TRBJ2-1. The V gene's germline CDR1 is SQVTM and CDR2 ANQGSEA. The CDR3 spans 14 residues.

The V and J genes are TRBV20-1 and TRBJ2-2. The CDR3 totals 15 residues. Germline V gene lookup returns CDR1 DFQATT and CDR2 SNEGSKA (reference sequence). CDR3 loop: CSARGSSLGTGELFF.

The chain links TRBV5-4 to TRBJ1-2; TCRdb picks TRBD1, but there is no DNA to check that call. Germline V gene lookup returns CDR1 SGHNT and CDR2 YYREEE (reference sequence). The CDR3 consists of 13 residues. The CDR3 loop is CASSGGLERGYTF.

The chain joins TRBV7-3 to TRBJ2-3; absent DNA, TCRdb's TRBD1 call cannot be checked. Germline CDR1 SGHTA, CDR2 FQGTGA. CDR3 length equals 14 residues. CDR3 protein: CASSLAPHTDTQYF.

The CDR3 spells CASSFGQGAWEQYF. V is TRBV5-1 and J is TRBJ2-7; absent DNA, TCRdb's TRBD1 call cannot be checked. Germline values: CDR1 SGHRS, CDR2 YFSETQ. CDR3 size: 14 residues.

The chain's CDR3 is CASTRDRGTYEQYF. The chain carries TRBV5-4 and TRBJ2-7; the D gene TCRdb calls, TRBD1, cannot be checked with no DNA. Germline V gene lookup returns CDR1 SGHNT and CDR2 YYREEE (reference sequence). The CDR3 consists of 14 residues. The full variable domain, its missing parts supplied by reference TRBV5-4 and TRBJ2-7, is ETGVTQSPTHLIKTRGQQVTLRCSSQSGHNTVSWYQQALGQGPQFIFQYYREEENGRGNFPPRFSGLQFPNYSSELNVNALELDDSALYLCASTRDRGTYEQYFGPGTRLTVT.

The chain employs TRBV5-1 and TRBJ2-7; no DNA is available, so the TRBD2 call from TCRdb remains unchecked. The CDR3 contains 17 residues. Germline-derived CDR1 and CDR2 are SGHRS and YFSETQ. CDR3 in amino acids: CASSPPGLAGRTYEQYF.

The genes are TRBV5-8 and TRBJ1-1; TCRdb picks TRBD1, but there is no DNA to check that call. Germline V gene sequence: CDR1 SGHTS, CDR2 YDEGEE. The CDR3 runs 15 residues. The CDR3 loop reads CAGPRPDRGNTEAFF.

The chain couples TRBV7-2 to TRBJ2-1; TCRdb's D call of TRBD2 is untestable without DNA. The CDR3 has 13 amino acids. From germline, CDR1 is SGHTA and CDR2 FQGNSA. The CDR3 spells CASTTRSSSRQFF.

The chain combines TRBV12-3 or TRBV12-4 with TRBJ1-6. The CDR3 loop spans 15 amino acids. The CDR3 is CASSSFSANNSPLHF.

The V gene is TRBV5-1, the J gene TRBJ1-1; TCRdb's D call of TRBD1 is untestable without DNA. CDR3 length equals 14 residues. From germline, CDR1 is SGHRS and CDR2 YFSETQ. CDR3 protein: CASSFSRADTEAFF.

The chain is built from TRBV7-9 and TRBJ2-7; the TRBD1 assignment by TCRdb is unverifiable without DNA. Per the germline V gene, CDR1 is SEHNR and CDR2 is FQNEAQ (reference sequence). This CDR3 contains 17 residues. The CDR3 loop reads CASNQDRSFPLDYEQYF.

This chain links TRBV7-2 with TRBJ2-5. Germline V gene lookup returns CDR1 SGHTA and CDR2 FQGNSA. The CDR3 loop spans 13 amino acids. CDR3 protein: CASSLVGKQTQYF.

The chain employs TRBV5-1 and TRBJ2-1. CDR1 and CDR2 (germline): SGHRS, YFSETQ. This CDR3 comprises 13 residues. CDR3 in amino acids: CASSLPGNNEQFF.

The chain has TRBV3-1 and TRBJ1-2. The CDR3 spans 13 residues. Looked up from germline, CDR1 is LGHDT and CDR2 is YNNKEL (reference sequence). CDR3 in amino acids: CASSYDTFNGYTF.

J is TRBJ2-3 and V is TRBV29-1. This CDR3 comprises 11 residues. Germline loops: CDR1 SQVTM, CDR2 ANQGSEA. Here the CDR3 reads CSVVFERTQYF.

This rearrangement joins TRBV5-1 to TRBJ1-6. This CDR3 contains 13 residues. Per germline, CDR1 SGHRS and CDR2 YFSETQ. CDR3: CASSFAEDSPLHF.

The chain carries TRBV5-6 and TRBJ2-3; as DNA is missing, the TRBD2 call by TCRdb cannot be tested. This CDR3 contains 14 residues. Germline CDR1 SGHDT, CDR2 YYEEEE. CDR3 in amino acids: CASSLGTLTDTQYF.

The chain employs TRBV7-9 and TRBJ1-3; TCRdb lists TRBD1, though no DNA is available to test this call. CDR1 SEHNR and CDR2 FQNEAQ come from the germline V gene (reference sequence). This CDR3 region has 16 residues. CDR3 in amino acids: CASSSDLSSGGNTIYF.